In this sample, the clone carrying this T cell receptor (beta chain) turned up a few times. The CDR3 has 15 amino acids. Germline loops: CDR1 GTSNPN, CDR2 SVGIG (reference sequence). These data are taken from a study of blood T cells in healthy people across ages. Together with a sample-barcoded 5' primer, a J-beta primer mix was included in a second PCR lasting 7 to 11 cycles. Each CDR3 protein gets one entry after TCRdb re-called the 5' RACE reads with MiXCR. Of around 800,000 distinct CDR3 sequences listed, more than 25% are singletons. The data were also submitted as part of a second study, on T cells of mothers and their children. According to that study: Every mother supplied over 8 million TCR beta CDR3 reads and every child a few million.

Sequenced input: blood. This chain links TRBV30 with TRBJ2-1; no clear D. The J call could be wrong; TRBJ2-7 is a better fit for the DNA end. The receptor was derived from a boy aged 5-17 years in good health. The CDR3 DNA reads TGTGCCTGGAGCCCAGAGTCCGTAATCTCCTACGAGCAGTACTTC. Amino acids: CAWSPESVISYEQYF.